Shown below are 10 T cell receptor beta chains from a single sample sequenced in a study of response to subunit inactivated influenza vaccine. TCRdb re-derived calls from the RT-PCR reads in MiXCR, one entry per CDR3 protein. The data show about 500,000 distinct CDR3 sequences, with 16% seen just once and less than 4% held by the top ten. Here the sequenced sample was CD4+ T cells sorted from PBMCs, taken around 25 months after vaccination. The receptor source for this set is a man aged 45 to 75 who received an inactivated influenza vaccine.

Many counts were recorded for this clonotype. The chain recombines TRBV29-1 with TRBJ2-1; D not certain. The CDR3 is 12 amino acids. Trimming left V 3 bases short and J 9 bases short, with 12 bases between. Germline values: CDR1 SQVTM, CDR2 ANQGSEA. The CDR3 DNA is TGCAGCGTTGACGGGCCCGGCGTTGAGCAGTTCTTC. It is translated as CSVDGPGVEQFF.

This clonotype has a handful of counts. This chain connects TRBV20-1 to TRBJ1-6; possible D gene TRBD1, 6 bases. V lost 0 bases and J 8 bases, leaving 14 bases between the germline ends. The CDR3 extends over 15 amino acids. Germline CDR1 and CDR2: DFQATT and SNEGSKA (reference sequence). The DNA of the CDR3 is TGCAGTGCTAGAGATAAACAGGGAAATCATTCACCCCTCCACTTT. Protein product: CSARDKQGNHSPLHF.

Many counts were recorded for this clonotype. This rearrangement joins TRBV12-3 or TRBV12-4 to TRBJ2-2, with D perhaps matching TRBD1 or TRBD2 (5 bases each). Trimming left V 5 bases short and J 4 bases short, with 11 bases between. The CDR3 has 14 amino acids. The CDR3 region has the DNA TGTGCCAGCAGTCGTATCGGGACCACCGGGGAGCTGTTTTTT. Its translation: CASSRIGTTGELFF.

Only a few counts were recorded for this clonotype. CDR3 protein: CASTGWTRRSGRGTYEQYF. The CDR3 DNA reads as TGTGCCAGCACTGGGTGGACGAGAAGAAGCGGGAGAGGCACCTACGAGCAGTACTTC. V gene TRBV6-2 or TRBV6-3 combines with J gene TRBJ2-7; 8 nucleotides line up with TRBD2. This CDR3 region has 19 residues. The J segment lost 2 bases and the V segment lost 7 bases, leaving 22 bases of the junction unmatched. CDR1 MNHEY and CDR2 SVGEGT come from the germline V gene.

The J gene is TRBJ2-1, the V gene TRBV5-1; perhaps TRBD2 as D (6 bases). The V end was cut by 4 bases, the J end by 0 bases, with 20 bases between. This CDR3 contains 18 residues. Germline lookup yields CDR1 SGHRS and CDR2 YFSETQ. The CDR3 region is CASSMTSSGRPSYNEQFF. DNA of the CDR3: TGCGCCAGCAGCATGACTTCCTCCGGGAGACCCTCCTACAATGAGCAGTTCTTC.

This chain connects TRBV6-1 to TRBJ1-4, with D uncertain. Germline V lookup: CDR1 MNHNS, CDR2 SASEGT. Trimming pared 5 bases from V and 8 bases from J, leaving 18 bases between. CDR3 length equals 15 residues. CDR3 DNA: TGTGCCAGCAGTACGCCTACGGACGGCCGAGAAAAACTGTTTTTT. Its translation is CASSTPTDGREKLFF.

The DNA for the CDR3 is TGTGCCAGCAGTCGGACAGGGGTGGGCACAGATACGCAGTATTTT. Its translation: CASSRTGVGTDTQYF. J is TRBJ2-3 and V is TRBV28, with 9 bases aligning to TRBD1. This CDR3 has 15 residues. Trimming took 5 bases from V and 1 from J; bases not matched to a gene: 4. The V gene's germline CDR1 is MDHEN and CDR2 SYDVKM.

The J gene is TRBJ2-7, the V gene TRBV20-1, with D perhaps matching TRBD1 (5 bases). In germline, CDR1 is DFQATT, CDR2 SNEGSKA (reference sequence). The germline V and J ends were trimmed by 5 bases and 3 bases, with 8 bases remaining between them. The CDR3 length is 11 residues. The CDR3 nucleotides are TGCAGTGCTCCACAGGTCTACGAGCAGTACTTC. Its translation: CSAPQVYEQYF.

This clonotype was picked up a small number of times. The chain joins TRBV6-1 to TRBJ2-1; 8 bases map to TRBD2. CDR1 and CDR2 from the germline V gene are MNHNS and SASEGT. CDR3 size: 14 residues. The V segment lost 8 bases and the J segment 8 bases; nucleotides outside the gene matches: 11. The CDR3 sequence: CASSSGTRYYEQFF. The CDR3 DNA reads TGTGCCAGCTCATCCGGGACTAGGTACTATGAGCAGTTCTTC.

About this clonotype itself: Germline and junction disagree at one end, which may indicate a read error. This chain uses TRBV6-1 with TRBJ2-6; the D gene is possibly TRBD2 (6 bases). This CDR3 spans 15 amino acids. CDR1 and CDR2 (germline): MNHNS, SASEGT. CDR3 protein: CASSEPTLGGNVLTF. The CDR3 nucleotides read TGTGCCAGCAGTGAGCCTACCCTGGGGGGCAACGTCCTGACTTTC.